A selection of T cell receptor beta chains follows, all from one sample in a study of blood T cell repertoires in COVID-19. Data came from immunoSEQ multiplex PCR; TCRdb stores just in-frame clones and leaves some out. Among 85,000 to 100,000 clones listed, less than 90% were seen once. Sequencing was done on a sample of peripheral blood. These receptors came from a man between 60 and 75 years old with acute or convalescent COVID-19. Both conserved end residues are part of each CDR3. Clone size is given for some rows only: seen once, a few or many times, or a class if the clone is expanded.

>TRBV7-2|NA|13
CASSSTGVETQYF
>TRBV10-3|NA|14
CAILEKASNTEAFF
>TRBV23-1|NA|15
CASSRLGQGWSEQYF
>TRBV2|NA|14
CASRRTASNQPQHF
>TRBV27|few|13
CASSRQGSYEQYF
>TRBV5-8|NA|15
CASSLGLGANTEAFF
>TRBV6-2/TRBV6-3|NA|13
CASSYSSLQPQHF
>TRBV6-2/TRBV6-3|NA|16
CASSYSSGGADYEQYF
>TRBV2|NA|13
CASSEVRGLGYTF
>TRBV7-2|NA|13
CASSDRAKNIQYF
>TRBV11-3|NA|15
CASSLSTGVSYEQYF
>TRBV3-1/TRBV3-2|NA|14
CASSQVVFTDTQYF
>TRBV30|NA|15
CAWGGLAEFTDTQYF
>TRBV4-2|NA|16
CASSQETSGPTDTQYF
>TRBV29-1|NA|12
CSVYWTGLMAFF
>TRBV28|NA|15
CASSSPTGDNQPQHF
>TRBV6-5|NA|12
CASSSGLAEQFF
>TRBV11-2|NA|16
CASSLVSSGRYNEQFF
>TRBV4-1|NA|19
CASSQESADTYSYNSPLHF
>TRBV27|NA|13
CASWDNINYGYTF
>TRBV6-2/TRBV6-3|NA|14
CASSYGDTRYGYTF
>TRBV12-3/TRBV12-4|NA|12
CASTPGIGPQHF
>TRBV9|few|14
CASSVGERYGEQYF
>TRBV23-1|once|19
CASSQCIGTDRSLNTEAFF
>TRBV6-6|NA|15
CASSRDREINEKLFF
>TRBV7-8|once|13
CASSLSRGHGYTF
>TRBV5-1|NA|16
CASSSNLGDPKHGYTF
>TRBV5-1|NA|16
CASSLDGRGTGNTIYF
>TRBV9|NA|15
CASSVGTLIYNEQFF
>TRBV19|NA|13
CASSTGQFGPQHF
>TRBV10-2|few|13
CASSNRLGDGYTF
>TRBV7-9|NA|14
CASSLGGGNQPQHF
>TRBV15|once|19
CATSRDLWGTRNNSYEQYF
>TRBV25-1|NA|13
CASSDWGQNEQFF
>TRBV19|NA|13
CASTTTRENTIYF
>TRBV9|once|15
CASSVGTGAAQPQHF
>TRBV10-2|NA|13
CASSERRAYEQYF
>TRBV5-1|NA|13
CASSLVRSGEQFF
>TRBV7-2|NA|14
CASSPGGEVRPQHF
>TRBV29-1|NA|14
CSVLTTRGNYGYTF
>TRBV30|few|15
CAWSYVGGADQPQHF
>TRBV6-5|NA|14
CASSLQRFTGELFF
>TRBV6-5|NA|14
CASSYPHNPPEQYF
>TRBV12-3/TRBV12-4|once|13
CASRTGSSYEQYF
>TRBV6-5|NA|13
CARTGGPNEKLFF
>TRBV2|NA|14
CAREGQGALSGYTF
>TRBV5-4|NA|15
CASSWTGGTNEKLFF
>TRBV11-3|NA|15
CASRATSWIGAEAFF